A selection of T cell receptor beta chains follows, all from one sample in a study of response to subunit inactivated influenza vaccine. Each CDR3 protein gets one entry after TCRdb re-called the RT-PCR reads with MiXCR. The sample lists fewer than 550,000 distinct CDR3 sequences, approximately 24% occurring once. This specimen consisted of CD4+ T cells sorted from PBMCs, obtained 5 days after vaccination. The receptors were gathered from a man aged 50-59 years who received an inactivated influenza vaccine. The CDR3 runs from the conserved cysteine through the conserved F or W. A D gene is named only where the DNA matches it firmly. Only part of the rows carry a size: once, few, many, or a class if the clone is expanded.

V: TRBV20-1
D: .
size: .
J: TRBJ2-1
DNA: TGCAGTGCTAGACGATTGGGGGAGCAGTTCTTC
CDR3: CSARRLGEQFF

V: TRBV11-2
D: .
size: .
J: TRBJ1-5
DNA: TGTGCCAGCAGCTTAGGCGGACAACAGCCCCAGCATTTT
CDR3: CASSLGGQQPQHF

V: TRBV6-1
D: .
size: many
J: TRBJ1-6
DNA: TGTGCCAGCAGAACTACCGTCTTGATATGGAATTCACCCCTCCACTTT
CDR3: CASRTTVLIWNSPLHF

V: TRBV6-1
D: TRBD2
size: few
J: TRBJ2-3
DNA: TGTGCCAGCAGACGGACTAGCGGGGGCCTTTTCGATACGCAGTATTTT
CDR3: CASRRTSGGLFDTQYF

V: TRBV29-1
D: TRBD2
size: .
J: TRBJ2-1
DNA: TGCAGCGTGGGGGTAGCGGGAGGGTACAATGAGCAGTTCTTC
CDR3: CSVGVAGGYNEQFF

V: TRBV15
D: TRBD1
size: .
J: TRBJ2-3
DNA: TGTGCCACCAGCAGAGATTCTACAGGGGAGAATACGCAGTATTTT
CDR3: CATSRDSTGENTQYF

V: TRBV18
D: .
size: .
J: TRBJ1-1
DNA: TGTGCCAGCTCGTCGTACGAAGGCTCTGAAGCTTTCTTT
CDR3: CASSSYEGSEAFF

V: TRBV9
D: TRBD2
size: .
J: TRBJ2-1
DNA: TGTGCCAGCACCCCGACCCCCAGCGGGAGTCGCAATGAGCAGTTCTTC
CDR3: CASTPTPSGSRNEQFF

V: TRBV5-1
D: .
size: .
J: TRBJ1-5
DNA: TGCGCCAGCAGCTTGGGGGACGTCGATCAGCCCCAGCATTTT
CDR3: CASSLGDVDQPQHF

V: TRBV12-3/TRBV12-4
D: .
size: .
J: TRBJ2-5
DNA: TGTGCCAGCAGATTTAGGGGCACCCAGTACTTC
CDR3: CASRFRGTQYF

V: TRBV12-3/TRBV12-4
D: TRBD2
size: .
J: TRBJ2-7
DNA: TGTGCCAGCACCCCGGAGGGGCTAGCGGGACCTTACTACGAGCAGTACTTC
CDR3: CASTPEGLAGPYYEQYF

V: TRBV29-1
D: .
size: .
J: TRBJ1-1
DNA: TGCAGCGCTGCATACAGCAACACTGAAGCTTTCTTT
CDR3: CSAAYSNTEAFF

V: TRBV12-3/TRBV12-4
D: TRBD1
size: .
J: TRBJ2-7
DNA: TGTGCCAGCAGTTTAGCGGGACAGGGGGCGAGCGAGCAGTACTTC
CDR3: CASSLAGQGASEQYF

V: TRBV29-1
D: .
size: .
J: TRBJ2-7
DNA: TGCAGCGTTGAAGTGCAGGCGGGCACCTACGAGCAGTACTTC
CDR3: CSVEVQAGTYEQYF

V: TRBV20-1
D: TRBD2
size: .
J: TRBJ2-1
DNA: TGCAGTGCTCGCCCCACTAGCGGGAGCCCTAATGAGCAGTTCTTC
CDR3: CSARPTSGSPNEQFF

V: TRBV28
D: .
size: many
J: TRBJ1-5
DNA: TGTGCCAGCAGCCGCGAGGGGGTAGAAAATCAGCCCCAGCATTTT
CDR3: CASSREGVENQPQHF

V: TRBV5-1
D: TRBD2
size: few
J: TRBJ2-1
DNA: TGCGCCAGCAGCTTGGTAGGCGGGGGGAACTACAATGAGCAGTTCTTC
CDR3: CASSLVGGGNYNEQFF

V: TRBV12-3/TRBV12-4
D: TRBD1
size: few
J: TRBJ2-1
DNA: TGTGCCAGCAGCCGAGGGGGCAAGGCCTACAATGAGCAGTTCTTC
CDR3: CASSRGGKAYNEQFF

V: TRBV20-1
D: TRBD1
size: .
J: TRBJ1-2
DNA: TGCAGTGCTAGAGACAGGACAGGGAGGTTGTCTGGCTACACCTTC
CDR3: CSARDRTGRLSGYTF

V: TRBV5-1
D: .
size: .
J: TRBJ1-2
DNA: TGCGCCAGCAGCTTGGTCGGCAGGGAGAGCTATGGCTACACCTTC
CDR3: CASSLVGRESYGYTF

V: TRBV4-2
D: .
size: .
J: TRBJ2-7
DNA: TGTGCCAGCAGCCAAGATCCGAGTCATTTCTACGAGCAGTACTTC
CDR3: CASSQDPSHFYEQYF

V: TRBV12-3/TRBV12-4
D: TRBD1
size: .
J: TRBJ1-2
DNA: TGTGCCAGCAGCCCTGGACAGGGGTACTATGGCTACACCTTC
CDR3: CASSPGQGYYGYTF

V: TRBV5-5
D: .
size: .
J: TRBJ2-5
DNA: TGTGCCAGCAGCTTGTCCACAGGGAGAGGAGAGACCCAGTACTTC
CDR3: CASSLSTGRGETQYF

V: TRBV29-1
D: .
size: .
J: TRBJ2-7
DNA: TGCAGCGTTGAAGACAGGGTGACCTACGAGCAGTACTTC
CDR3: CSVEDRVTYEQYF

V: TRBV5-1
D: .
size: many
J: TRBJ2-5
DNA: TGCGCCAGCAGCTTGGGTATTGGTTACAGCCAAGAGACCCAGTACTTC
CDR3: CASSLGIGYSQETQYF

V: TRBV10-2
D: TRBD2
size: few
J: TRBJ2-1
DNA: TGCGCCAGCAGCGCACTAGCGGGAGGACCCAATGAGCAGTTCTTC
CDR3: CASSALAGGPNEQFF

V: TRBV7-2
D: TRBD1
size: .
J: TRBJ1-5
DNA: TGTGCCAGCAGCTTACTGGGCACAGGGGTGGGGCAGCCCCAGCATTTT
CDR3: CASSLLGTGVGQPQHF

V: TRBV15
D: TRBD2
size: .
J: TRBJ2-3
DNA: TGTGCCACCAGCAGGGGGCTAGCGGGAGTTGGAGATACGCAGTATTTT
CDR3: CATSRGLAGVGDTQYF

V: TRBV20-1
D: .
size: .
J: TRBJ2-3
DNA: TGCAGTGCCAGACGCGGGGCGATCGCAGATACGCAGTATTTT
CDR3: CSARRGAIADTQYF

V: TRBV20-1
D: TRBD1
size: few
J: TRBJ2-1
DNA: TGCAGTGCTAGAAGCGGGGACAGGGTTAACAATGAGCAGTTCTTC
CDR3: CSARSGDRVNNEQFF

V: TRBV20-1
D: TRBD1
size: .
J: TRBJ1-2
DNA: TGCAGTGCTAGGGACAGGGGCCTTAACTATGGCTACACCTTC
CDR3: CSARDRGLNYGYTF

V: TRBV29-1
D: .
size: few
J: TRBJ1-1
DNA: TGCAGCACGGGCCTTAGGTCTGAAGCTTTCTTT
CDR3: CSTGLRSEAFF

V: TRBV5-1
D: .
size: .
J: TRBJ1-2
DNA: TGCGCCAGCAGCATTGACAGGATTTATGGCTACACCTTC
CDR3: CASSIDRIYGYTF

V: TRBV6-2/TRBV6-3
D: .
size: few
J: TRBJ2-1
DNA: TGTGCCAGCAGTTTGAGAGGTTTGGGTGAGCAGTTCTTC
CDR3: CASSLRGLGEQFF

V: TRBV4-1
D: TRBD2
size: many
J: TRBJ2-5
DNA: TGCGCCAGCAGCCAGATAGTAGCGGGGTTAAGTGTAGGGGTCCAGTACTTC
CDR3: CASSQIVAGLSVGVQYF

V: TRBV6-5
D: TRBD1
size: .
J: TRBJ2-4
DNA: TGTGCCAGCAGTTACAGACAGGGCTCCAAAAACATTCAGTACTTC
CDR3: CASSYRQGSKNIQYF

V: TRBV5-1
D: .
size: few
J: TRBJ2-1
DNA: TGCGCCAGCAGCTTGAGGGCTCGGGGGAATGAGCAGTTCTTC
CDR3: CASSLRARGNEQFF